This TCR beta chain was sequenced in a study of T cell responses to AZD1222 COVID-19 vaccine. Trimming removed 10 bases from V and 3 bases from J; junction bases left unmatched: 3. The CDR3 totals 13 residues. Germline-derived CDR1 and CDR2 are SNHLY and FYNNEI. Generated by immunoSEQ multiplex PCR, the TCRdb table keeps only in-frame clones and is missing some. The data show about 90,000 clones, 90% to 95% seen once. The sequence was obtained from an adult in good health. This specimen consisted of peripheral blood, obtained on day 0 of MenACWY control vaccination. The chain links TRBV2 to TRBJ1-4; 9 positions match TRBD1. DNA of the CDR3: TGTGCCACCCACAGGGGGCCTAATGAAAAACTGTTTTTT. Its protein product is CATHRGPNEKLFF.